The next 23 T cell receptor beta chains were all read from a single sample in a study of cytomegalovirus exposure and HLA in healthy donors. TCRdb's copy holds only in-frame clones and misses some; the assay was immunoSEQ multiplex PCR. The table has 200,000 or so clones, roughly 88% seen once. The source material was PBMCs. These receptor sequences come from a woman aged 30 to 39 in good health and CMV-seropositive.

The V and J genes are TRBV7-3 and TRBJ2-2; D call uncertain. CDR1 and CDR2 (germline): SGHTA, FQGTGA. The V gene lost 2 bases and the J gene lost 2 bases, with 15 bases spanning the gap. This CDR3 has 17 residues. CDR3 nucleotides: TGTGCCAGCAGCTTAGGAAGCTTTAAGACAAACACCGGGGAGCTGTTTTTT. Translation: CASSLGSFKTNTGELFF.

The V and J genes are TRBV7-6 and TRBJ2-7; 7 positions match TRBD2. The CDR3 totals 14 residues. Looked up from germline, CDR1 is SGHVS and CDR2 is FNYEAQ. The V segment lost 2 bases and the J segment 1 base; nucleotides outside the gene matches: 2. The CDR3: CASSLTGGSYEQYF. As DNA, the CDR3 is TGTGCCAGCAGCTTAACGGGGGGATCCTACGAGCAGTACTTC.

J is TRBJ2-7 and V is TRBV12-5, with a weak D call TRBD1 (6 bases). Trimming took 5 bases from V and 5 from J, leaving 7 bases between them. Looked up from germline, CDR1 is LGHNT and CDR2 is FRNRAP. The CDR3 extends over 11 amino acids. The CDR3 sequence: CASGTGHEQYF. In DNA form, the CDR3 reads TGTGCTAGTGGTACAGGGCACGAGCAGTACTTC.

This clone was seen a handful of times. This chain's CDR3 is CASSLTGNSNQPQHF. The CDR3 DNA is TGTGCCAGCAGTTTAACCGGGAATAGCAATCAGCCCCAGCATTTT. The chain recombines TRBV27 with TRBJ1-5; D is undetermined. Germline values: CDR1 MNHEY, CDR2 SMNVEV (reference sequence). The CDR3 runs to 15 residues. Trimming shortened V by 2 bases and J by 0 bases, and 8 bases separated the two germline ends.

This chain links TRBV28 with TRBJ1-4; D perhaps matches TRBD1 (6 bases). Looked up from germline, CDR1 is MDHEN and CDR2 is SYDVKM. V was cut by 3 bases and J by 7 bases, with 24 bases left in between. The CDR3 runs 18 residues. The CDR3 DNA sequence: TGTGCCAGCAGTTTGTGGGGGCAGGGGAAACTAGAGGGTGAAAAACTGTTTTTT. Translated, it gives CASSLWGQGKLEGEKLFF.

The genes are TRBV25-1 and TRBJ2-5; D uncertain. The V gene's germline CDR1 is MGHDK and CDR2 SYGVNS. The CDR3 has 14 residues. The germline V and J ends were trimmed by 6 bases and 7 bases, with 18 bases remaining between them. CDR3 sequence (DNA): TGTGCCAGCAGCGACGACGTAGCCGTAGGGACCCAGTACTTC. It translates to CASSDDVAVGTQYF.

CDR3 nucleotides: TGTGCCACCAGCAGAGATTTACAGGTCGATGGCTACACCTTC. Translating gives CATSRDLQVDGYTF. J is TRBJ1-2 and V is TRBV15, with a tentative D call TRBD1 (5 bases). V shed 0 bases and J shed 6 bases, with 11 bases lying between them. There are 14 residues in the CDR3. Germline V gene sequence: CDR1 LNHNV, CDR2 YYDKDF (reference sequence).

This clone was seen just once. The chain is built from TRBV25-1 and TRBJ1-1; 7 nucleotides match TRBD1. J lost 8 bases, V lost 2 bases, and 5 bases had no gene match. Germline assignment: CDR1 MGHDK and CDR2 SYGVNS. The CDR3 loop spans 13 amino acids. DNA of the CDR3: TGTGCCAGCAGTGAAGGGACAGTGCAGGAAGCTTTCTTT. Its translation: CASSEGTVQEAFF.

The V call is TRBV2, the J call TRBJ2-5; no firm D call. Trimming left V 4 bases short and J 0 bases short, with 6 bases between. The CDR3 covers 13 residues. Germline V CDR1 and CDR2: SNHLY, FYNNEI. The chain's CDR3 is CASSVRDQETQYF. The CDR3 region has the DNA TGTGCCAGCAGTGTCCGGGACCAAGAGACCCAGTACTTC.

The genes are TRBV7-6 and TRBJ2-3; TRBD2 matches 11 bases. The trim removed 5 bases at V and 2 bases at J, leaving 6 bases unmatched. CDR3 length: 16 amino acids. Germline V gene sequence: CDR1 SGHVS, CDR2 FNYEAQ. CDR3 protein: CASSPGTSGITDTQYF. The CDR3 DNA reads as TGTGCCAGCAGCCCAGGGACTAGCGGAATCACAGATACGCAGTATTTT.

The chain couples TRBV9 to TRBJ2-5; possible D gene TRBD2, 6 bases. V gave up 4 bases and J gave up 1 base, with 11 bases separating them. CDR3 length: 14 residues. CDR1 is SGDLS and CDR2 is YYNGEE in the germline V gene. The CDR3 DNA follows: TGTGCCAGCAGCCCCTGGGACTTCCAAGAGACCCAGTACTTC. Translation: CASSPWDFQETQYF.

The V and J genes are TRBV6-6 and TRBJ2-7, with TRBD2 identical over 8 bases. Germline V gene data show CDR1 as MNHNY and CDR2 as SVGAGI (reference sequence). CDR3 length: 15 residues. With V trimmed by 6 bases and J by 0 bases, 7 bases remained unmatched. CDR3 sequence: CASRRGGHDSYEQYF. CDR3 nucleotide sequence: TGTGCCAGCAGACGGGGGGGACACGACTCCTACGAGCAGTACTTC.

In this sample, this clone turned up once. The chain joins TRBV5-1 to TRBJ1-3; D gene ambiguous. Germline CDR1 SGHRS, CDR2 YFSETQ. This CDR3 is 13 amino acids long. V lost 4 bases, J lost 2 bases, and 7 bases lay in between. The CDR3 region is CASSLNTGNTIYF. CDR3 nucleotide sequence: TGCGCCAGCAGCCTCAACACTGGAAACACCATATATTTT.

This rearrangement joins TRBV5-4 to TRBJ2-7; possibly TRBD2 for D (5 bases). Trimming stripped 4 bases from V and 2 bases from J, with 13 bases between. In germline, CDR1 is SGHNT, CDR2 YYREEE (reference sequence). The CDR3 sequence is 14 residues long. The CDR3 sequence is CASSPSNGAYEQYF. CDR3 coding DNA: TGTGCCAGCAGCCCGTCCAACGGGGCCTACGAGCAGTACTTC. Together with reference TRBV5-4 and TRBJ2-7, the CDR3 gives the full variable domain: ETGVTQSPTHLIKTRGQQVTLRCSSQSGHNTVSWYQQALGQGPQFIFQYYREEENGRGNFPPRFSGLQFPNYSSELNVNALELDDSALYLCASSPSNGAYEQYFGPGTRLTVT.

The V gene is TRBV9, the J gene TRBJ2-5; D might be TRBD2 (6 bases). Germline V gives CDR1 SGDLS, CDR2 YYNGEE. V was trimmed by 0 bases and J by 5 bases, leaving 14 bases between them. The CDR3 contains 15 residues. This CDR3 is CASSVGGGRGETQYF. The CDR3 nucleotides are TGTGCCAGCAGCGTAGGTGGGGGTCGGGGGGAGACCCAGTACTTC. Using reference TRBV9 and TRBJ2-5 for the parts outside the CDR3, the full variable domain is DSGVTQTPKHLITATGQRVTLRCSPRSGDLSVYWYQQSLDQGLQFLIQYYNGEERAKGNILERFSAQQFPDLHSELNLSSLELGDSALYFCASSVGGGRGETQYFGPGTRLLVL.

The chain uses TRBV4-2 and TRBJ2-3; the match to TRBD2 covers 9 bases. J was trimmed by 3 bases and V by 5 bases; bases with no gene match: 12. The CDR3 length is 17 residues. CDR1 LGHNA and CDR2 YNFKEQ come from the germline V gene. The CDR3 is CASSSQTSGGGTDTQYF. The CDR3 coding sequence is TGTGCCAGCAGCTCCCAGACTAGCGGAGGGGGGACAGATACGCAGTATTTT.

This sequence joins TRBV5-4 and TRBJ2-3, with D tentatively TRBD1 (9 bases). Trimming removed 1 base from V and 14 bases from J, with 23 bases in between. The CDR3 length is 15 residues. Germline lookup yields CDR1 SGHNT and CDR2 YYREEE (reference sequence). CDR3 in amino acids: CASSLKSGQGTRLYF. The CDR3 DNA follows: TGTGCCAGCAGCTTGAAATCTGGACAGGGGACTAGGTTGTATTTT.

The chain couples TRBV14 to TRBJ1-2, with TRBD1 identical over 7 bases. There are 14 residues in the CDR3. CDR1 and CDR2 from the germline V gene are SGHDN and FVKESK. Trimming cost V 1 base and J 4 bases; bases outside gene matches: 3. The CDR3 nucleotides read TGTGCCAGCAGCCAAGGGTCAGGGGGCTATGGCTACACCTTC. Translated: CASSQGSGGYGYTF.

V is TRBV6-5 and J is TRBJ1-1; 7 bases are shared with TRBD1. With 6 bases clipped from V and 6 bases from J, the junction kept 10 bases outside the gene matches. Germline V gene lookup returns CDR1 MNHEY and CDR2 SVGAGI. This CDR3 spans 14 amino acids. The CDR3 nucleotides are TGTGCCAGCAGATACGACAGGGAACAGGCTGAAGCTTTCTTT. Amino acids: CASRYDREQAEAFF.

This CDR3 is CASRTGTSAITEQFF. As DNA, the CDR3 is TGTGCCAGCAGGACCGGGACTAGCGCGATAACTGAGCAGTTCTTC. The chain links TRBV2 to TRBJ2-1; 10 nucleotides line up with TRBD2. Germline-derived CDR1 and CDR2 are SNHLY and FYNNEI. The CDR3 is made up of 15 amino acids. V shed 6 bases, J shed 9 bases, and the junction held 11 bases outside the gene matches.

The chain combines TRBV13 with TRBJ2-1, with 9 nucleotides matching TRBD2. Germline assignment: CDR1 PRHDT and CDR2 FYEKMQ (reference sequence). This CDR3 has 16 amino acids. Germline trimming cut 0 bases from V and 2 bases from J; bases unmatched to any gene: 2. In DNA form, the CDR3 reads TGTGCCAGCAGCTTAGGTCCTAGCGGGACCTACAATGAGCAGTTCTTC. Its translation is CASSLGPSGTYNEQFF.

For the CDR3, the DNA is TGTGCCAGCAGCGTGCTAGCGTCTCCTAGCACAGATACGCAGTATTTT. Amino acid sequence: CASSVLASPSTDTQYF. This chain joins TRBV9 and TRBJ2-3; D possibly corresponds to TRBD2 (6 bases). This CDR3 spans 16 amino acids. Germline V gene lookup returns CDR1 SGDLS and CDR2 YYNGEE. Trimming took off 2 bases at V and 0 bases at J, with 13 bases between the two ends. Based on the CDR3 plus reference TRBV9 and TRBJ2-3, the full variable domain is DSGVTQTPKHLITATGQRVTLRCSPRSGDLSVYWYQQSLDQGLQFLIQYYNGEERAKGNILERFSAQQFPDLHSELNLSSLELGDSALYFCASSVLASPSTDTQYFGPGTRLTVL.

V gene TRBV11-1 combines with J gene TRBJ2-5; D is possibly TRBD1 (6 bases). The germline V gene encodes CDR1 SGHAT and CDR2 FQDESV (reference sequence). V lost 5 bases, J lost 2 bases, and 9 bases lay in between. The CDR3 totals 13 residues. Here the CDR3 reads CASSQQGQETQYF. CDR3 in DNA: TGTGCCAGCAGCCAACAGGGACAAGAGACCCAGTACTTC.